This record covers a single T cell receptor beta chain. Its antigen is unidentified. V dropped 0 bases and J dropped 3 bases, with 12 bases sitting between them. Germline V gives CDR1 KGHSH, CDR2 LQKENI. This CDR3 has 15 residues. This specimen comes from a study of shared clonotypes between healthy human individuals. Study-wide points: An expected dependence of interdonor clonotype sharing on sequencing depth was noted.

Donation came from healthy HIV-negative adults that had no recent acute infections or vaccinations. The protocol was immunoSEQ multiplex PCR, while the TCRdb copy is restricted to in-frame clones and leaves out a portion. The table has 850,000 to 1,200,000 clones, under 80% seen once. The sequenced material came from memory CD4+ T cells sorted from blood. Subset of the sample: CD45RA-negative fraction. The genes are TRBV18 and TRBJ2-7; TRBD1 is a possible D gene (5 bases). This receptor was identified in a young man in good health. The DNA for the CDR3 is TGTGCCAGCTCACCACCCCAGGCAAGGGGCTACGAGCAGTACTTC. Encoded protein: CASSPPQARGYEQYF.